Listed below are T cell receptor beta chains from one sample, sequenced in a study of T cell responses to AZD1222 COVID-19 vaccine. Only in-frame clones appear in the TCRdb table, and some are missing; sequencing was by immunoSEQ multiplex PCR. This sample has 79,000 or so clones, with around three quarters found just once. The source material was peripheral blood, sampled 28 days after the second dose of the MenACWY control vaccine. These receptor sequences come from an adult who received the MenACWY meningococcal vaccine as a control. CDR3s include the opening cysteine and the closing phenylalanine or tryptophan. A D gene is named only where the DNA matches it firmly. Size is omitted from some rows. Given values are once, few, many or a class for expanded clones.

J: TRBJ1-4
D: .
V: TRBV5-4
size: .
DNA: TGTGCCAGCAGCTTGGAAGTACAGGTCGCAACTAATGAAAAACTGTTTTTT
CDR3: CASSLEVQVATNEKLFF

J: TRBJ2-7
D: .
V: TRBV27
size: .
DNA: TGTGCCAGCAGTTCGGGACGGACGTTCGGGGAGCAGTACTTC
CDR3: CASSSGRTFGEQYF

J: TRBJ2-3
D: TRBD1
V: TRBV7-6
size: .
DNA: TGTGCCAGCAGCAGATCCGGGACAGGGGGGACAGATACGCAGTATTTT
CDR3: CASSRSGTGGTDTQYF

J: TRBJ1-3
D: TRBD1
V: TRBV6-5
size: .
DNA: TGTGCCAGCAGAGATCCAGGGGGCTTTGGAAACACCATATATTTT
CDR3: CASRDPGGFGNTIYF

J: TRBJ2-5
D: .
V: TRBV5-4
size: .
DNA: TGTGCCAGCAGCCCCAACCAAGAGACCCAGTACTTC
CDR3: CASSPNQETQYF

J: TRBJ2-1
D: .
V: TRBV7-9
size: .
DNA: TGTGCCAGCAGCTTAGCGCTGGGTTTTGAGCAGTTCTTC
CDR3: CASSLALGFEQFF

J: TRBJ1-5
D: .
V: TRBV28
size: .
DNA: TGTGCCACCCGAGAGTATAGCAATCAGCCCCAGCATTTT
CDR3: CATREYSNQPQHF

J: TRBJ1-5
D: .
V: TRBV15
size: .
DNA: TGTGCCACCAGCAGAGGGGGGATAAATCAGCCCCAGCATTTT
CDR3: CATSRGGINQPQHF

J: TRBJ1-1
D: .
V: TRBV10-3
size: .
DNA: TGTGCCATCAGGTCAGGCGAGGGGGCTGAAGCTTTCTTT
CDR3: CAIRSGEGAEAFF

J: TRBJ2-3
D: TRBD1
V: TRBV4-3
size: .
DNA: TGCGCCAGCAGCCAAGAAAACAGGGGGAGCACAGATACGCAGTATTTT
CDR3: CASSQENRGSTDTQYF

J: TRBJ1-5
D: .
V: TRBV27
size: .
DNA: TGTGCCAGCAGTCCAAGGGTCGGTCAGCCCCAGCATTTT
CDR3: CASSPRVGQPQHF

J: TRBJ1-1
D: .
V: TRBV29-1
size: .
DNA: TGCAGCGTTGGGGACGGAGCGAGCACTGAAGCTTTCTTT
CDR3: CSVGDGASTEAFF

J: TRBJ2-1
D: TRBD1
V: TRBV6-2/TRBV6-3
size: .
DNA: TGTGCCAGCAGTTTCTCCAGGGGGACCCTCTCCTACAATGAGCAGTTCTTC
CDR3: CASSFSRGTLSYNEQFF

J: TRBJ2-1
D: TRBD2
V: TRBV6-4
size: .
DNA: TGTGCCAGCAGTCCCTTGACTAGCGGGAAGGTGAATGAGCAGTTCTTC
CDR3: CASSPLTSGKVNEQFF

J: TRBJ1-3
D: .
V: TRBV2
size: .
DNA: TGTGCCAGCACCCTAGGGGGTGTTGGAAACACCATATATTTT
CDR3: CASTLGGVGNTIYF

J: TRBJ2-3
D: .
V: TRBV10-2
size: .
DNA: TGCGCCAGCACCCCGCTAGCACGGACAGATACGCAGTATTTT
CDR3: CASTPLARTDTQYF

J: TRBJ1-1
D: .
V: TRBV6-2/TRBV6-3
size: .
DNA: TGTGCCAGCAGTTTAATAGCGAACACTGAAGCTTTCTTT
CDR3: CASSLIANTEAFF

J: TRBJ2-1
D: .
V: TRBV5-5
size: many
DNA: TGTGCCAGCAGCTTGGCGTTGGGGAGGGAGCAGTTCTTC
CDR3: CASSLALGREQFF

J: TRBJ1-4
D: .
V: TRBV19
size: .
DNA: TGTGCCAGTAGTATCCGGACAGCCCTTAATGAAAAACTGTTTTTT
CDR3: CASSIRTALNEKLFF

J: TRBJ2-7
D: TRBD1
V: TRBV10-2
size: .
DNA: TGCGCCACGGGACAGGGACTCTACGAGCAGTACTTC
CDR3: CATGQGLYEQYF

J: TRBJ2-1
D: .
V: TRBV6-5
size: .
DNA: TGTGCCAGCAGGGTGACAGAGTTCTCCTACAATGAGCAGTTCTTC
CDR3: CASRVTEFSYNEQFF

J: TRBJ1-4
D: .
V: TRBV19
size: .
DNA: TGTGCCAGTAGTATCGGACAATCGGCTAATGAAAAACTGTTTTTT
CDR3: CASSIGQSANEKLFF

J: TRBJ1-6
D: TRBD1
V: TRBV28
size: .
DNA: TGTGCCAGCACCCCGGGCGGGACAGGGGGTAGACCCCTCCACTTT
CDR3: CASTPGGTGGRPLHF

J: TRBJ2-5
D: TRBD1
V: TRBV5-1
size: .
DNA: TGCGCCAGCAGCTCAGGGGGCCGTGAGACCCAGTACTTC
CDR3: CASSSGGRETQYF

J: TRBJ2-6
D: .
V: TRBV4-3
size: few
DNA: TGCGCCAGCAGCCAAGATAACGGGGCCAACGTCCTGACTTTC
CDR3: CASSQDNGANVLTF

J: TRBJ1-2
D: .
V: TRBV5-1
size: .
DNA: TGCGCCAGCAGCTTGGAGGCAGGATCTGGCTACACCTTC
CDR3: CASSLEAGSGYTF

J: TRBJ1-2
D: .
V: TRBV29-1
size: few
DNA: TGCAGCACAAATTCGGCTACGGGAGGCTACACCTTC
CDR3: CSTNSATGGYTF

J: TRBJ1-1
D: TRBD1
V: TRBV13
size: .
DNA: TGTGCCAGCAGCGTAAGATACAGGGGCGGCACTGAAGCTTTCTTT
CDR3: CASSVRYRGGTEAFF

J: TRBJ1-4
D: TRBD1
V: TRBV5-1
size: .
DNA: TGCGCCAGCACCCTCTCCGGACAGGCAAATGAAAAACTGTTTTTT
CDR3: CASTLSGQANEKLFF

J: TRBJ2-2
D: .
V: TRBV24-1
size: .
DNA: TGTGCCACCAGTGAGTCGGGACGGAGAGGGGAGCTGTTTTTT
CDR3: CATSESGRRGELFF

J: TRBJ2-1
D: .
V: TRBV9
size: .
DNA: TGTGCCAGCAGCGTAGATATTGGCAATGAGCAGTTCTTC
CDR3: CASSVDIGNEQFF

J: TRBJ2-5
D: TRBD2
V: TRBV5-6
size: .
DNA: TGTGCCAGCAGCCCGAGGGGACTAGCGGGAGATCACGGGACCCAGTACTTC
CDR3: CASSPRGLAGDHGTQYF

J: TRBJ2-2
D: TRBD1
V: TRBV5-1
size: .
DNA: TGCGCCAGCAGCTTACGACAGGGTCAAAACACCGGGGAGCTGTTTTTT
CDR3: CASSLRQGQNTGELFF

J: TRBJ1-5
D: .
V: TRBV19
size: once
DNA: TGTGCCAGTAGTGACCGAAGGGATAATCAGCCCCAGCATTTT
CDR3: CASSDRRDNQPQHF

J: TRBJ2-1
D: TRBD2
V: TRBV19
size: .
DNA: TGTGCCAGTAGTCTCCCGGGACTAGGGGGAGGGAATGAGCAGTTCTTC
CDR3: CASSLPGLGGGNEQFF

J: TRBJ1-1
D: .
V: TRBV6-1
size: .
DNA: TGTGCCAGCAGTGAGATCAGACACCCAGCCCCGAACACTGAAGCTTTCTTT
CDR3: CASSEIRHPAPNTEAFF

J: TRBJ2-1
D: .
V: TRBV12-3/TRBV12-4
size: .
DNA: TGTGCCAGCAGTCCCCTTTTGGGCAATGAGCAGTTCTTC
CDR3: CASSPLLGNEQFF

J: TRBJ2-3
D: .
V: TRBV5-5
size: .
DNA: TGTGCCAGCAGCCTACTCCCTGGGAATACGCAGTATTTT
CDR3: CASSLLPGNTQYF

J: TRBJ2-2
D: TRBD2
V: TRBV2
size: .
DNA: TGTGCCAGCCAAGCTAGCGGAGCGAACACCGGGGAGCTGTTTTTT
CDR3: CASQASGANTGELFF

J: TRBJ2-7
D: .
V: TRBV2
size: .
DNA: TGTGCCAGCAGTGTCATGCGCTACGAGCAGTACTTC
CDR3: CASSVMRYEQYF

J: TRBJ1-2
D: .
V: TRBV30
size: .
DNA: TGTGCCTCGAAGGGATGGCGGGACGGTGGCTACACCTTC
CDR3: CASKGWRDGGYTF

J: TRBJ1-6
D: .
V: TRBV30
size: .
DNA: TGTGCCTGGAATCGGGGCCTTAATTCACCCCTCCACTTT
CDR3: CAWNRGLNSPLHF

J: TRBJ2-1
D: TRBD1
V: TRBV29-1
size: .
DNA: TGCAGCGCCTCAGGGACAGGGGGCTCTCTTCGGTACAATGAGCAGTTCTTC
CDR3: CSASGTGGSLRYNEQFF

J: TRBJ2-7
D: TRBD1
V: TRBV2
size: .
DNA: TGTGCCAGCAGTCCCAGGGGGTACGAGCAGTACTTC
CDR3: CASSPRGYEQYF

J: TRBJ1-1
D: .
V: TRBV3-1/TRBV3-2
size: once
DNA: TGTGCCAGCAGCCAAGATTTGGGCGGTGCGCGGAGGAACACTGAAGCTTTCTTT
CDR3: CASSQDLGGARRNTEAFF

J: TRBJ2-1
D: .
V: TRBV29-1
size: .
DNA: TGCAGCGTTGGGGACCCAGGCAATGAGCAGTTCTTC
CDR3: CSVGDPGNEQFF

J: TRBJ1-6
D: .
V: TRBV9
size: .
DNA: TGTGCCAGCAGCCCCTATGGGGGTAATTCACCCCTCCACTTT
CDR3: CASSPYGGNSPLHF

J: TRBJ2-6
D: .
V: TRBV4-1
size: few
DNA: TGCGCCAGCAGCCACGCCCCGGGCCTCCCGGTAGGGGCCAACGTCCTGACTTTC
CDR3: CASSHAPGLPVGANVLTF

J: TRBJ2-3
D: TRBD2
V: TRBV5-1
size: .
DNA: TGCGCCAGCACGCTGCGGGGGGCCGGGGATACGCAGTATTTT
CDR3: CASTLRGAGDTQYF

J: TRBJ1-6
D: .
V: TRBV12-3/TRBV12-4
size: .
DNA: TGTGCCAGCAGGCAGGTCTATAATTCACCCCTCCACTTT
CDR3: CASRQVYNSPLHF

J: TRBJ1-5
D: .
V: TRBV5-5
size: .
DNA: TGTGCCAGCAGCTTGTCGGACGATCGTCAGCCCCAGCATTTT
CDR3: CASSLSDDRQPQHF

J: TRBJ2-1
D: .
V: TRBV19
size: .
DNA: TGTGCCAGTAGTTTTGGAAGGGGGTGGAATGAGCAGTTCTTC
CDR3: CASSFGRGWNEQFF

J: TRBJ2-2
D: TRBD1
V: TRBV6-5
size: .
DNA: TGTGCCAGCAGGGCCGGGACAGGTTCACCCGGGGAGCTGTTTTTT
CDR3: CASRAGTGSPGELFF

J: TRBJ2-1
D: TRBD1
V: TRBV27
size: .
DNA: TGTGCCAGCAGGAACAGGGGAGAACGCTCTGTATTCTCCTACAATGAGCAGTTCTTC
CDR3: CASRNRGERSVFSYNEQFF